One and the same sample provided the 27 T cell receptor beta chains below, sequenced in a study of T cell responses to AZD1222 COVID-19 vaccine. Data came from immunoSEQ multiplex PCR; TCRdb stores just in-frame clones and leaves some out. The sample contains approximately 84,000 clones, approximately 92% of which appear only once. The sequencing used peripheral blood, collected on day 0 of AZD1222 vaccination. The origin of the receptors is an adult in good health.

This CDR3 is CAGGWGENQPQHF. CDR3 coding DNA: TGTGCCGGAGGGTGGGGGGAGAATCAGCCCCAGCATTTT. The chain couples TRBV2 to TRBJ1-5, with D possibly matching TRBD1 (5 bases). Trimming removed 11 bases from V and 4 bases from J, with 15 bases in between. This CDR3 is built from 13 residues. CDR1 is SNHLY and CDR2 is FYNNEI in the germline V gene. Using reference TRBV2 and TRBJ1-5 for the parts outside the CDR3, the full variable domain is EPEVTQTPSHQVTQMGQEVILRCVPISNHLYFYWYRQILGQKVEFLVSFYNNEISEKSEIFDDQFSVERPDGSNFTLKIRSTKLEDSAMYFCAGGWGENQPQHFGDGTRLSIL.

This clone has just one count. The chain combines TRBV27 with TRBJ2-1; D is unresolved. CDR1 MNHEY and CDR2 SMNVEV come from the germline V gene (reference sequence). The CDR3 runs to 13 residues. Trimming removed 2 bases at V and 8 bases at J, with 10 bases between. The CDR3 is CASSLRPTHEQFF. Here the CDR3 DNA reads TGTGCCAGCAGTTTAAGACCTACCCATGAGCAGTTCTTC.

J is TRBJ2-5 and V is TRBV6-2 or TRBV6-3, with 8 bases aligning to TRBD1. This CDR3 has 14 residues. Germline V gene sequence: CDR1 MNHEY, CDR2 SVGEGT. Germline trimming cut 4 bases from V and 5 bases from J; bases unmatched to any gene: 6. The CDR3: CASSFDRGRETQYF. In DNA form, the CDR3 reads TGTGCCAGCAGTTTCGACAGGGGTCGGGAGACCCAGTACTTC.

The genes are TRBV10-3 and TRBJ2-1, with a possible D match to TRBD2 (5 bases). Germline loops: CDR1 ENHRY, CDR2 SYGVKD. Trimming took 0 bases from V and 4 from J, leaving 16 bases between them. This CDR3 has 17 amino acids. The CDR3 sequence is CAISESSGIPSYNEQFF. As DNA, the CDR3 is TGTGCCATCAGTGAGTCCTCCGGGATACCCTCGTACAATGAGCAGTTCTTC.

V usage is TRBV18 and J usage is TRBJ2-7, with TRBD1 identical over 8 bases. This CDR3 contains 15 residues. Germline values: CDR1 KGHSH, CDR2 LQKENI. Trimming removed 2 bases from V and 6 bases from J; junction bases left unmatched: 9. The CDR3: CASSPFGQGVREQYF. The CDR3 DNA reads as TGTGCCAGCTCACCATTTGGACAGGGTGTTCGCGAGCAGTACTTC.

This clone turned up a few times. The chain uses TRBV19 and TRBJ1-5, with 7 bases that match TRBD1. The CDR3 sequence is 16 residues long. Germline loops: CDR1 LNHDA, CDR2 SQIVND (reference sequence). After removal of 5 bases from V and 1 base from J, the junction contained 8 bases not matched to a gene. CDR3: CASSSQGRWSNQPQHF. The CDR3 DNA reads TGTGCCAGTAGTTCACAGGGGCGGTGGAGCAATCAGCCCCAGCATTTT. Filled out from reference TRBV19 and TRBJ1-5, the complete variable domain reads DGGITQSPKYLFRKEGQNVTLSCEQNLNHDAMYWYRQDPGQGLRLIYYSQIVNDFQKGDIAEGYSVSREKKESFPLTVTSAQKNPTAFYLCASSSQGRWSNQPQHFGDGTRLSIL.

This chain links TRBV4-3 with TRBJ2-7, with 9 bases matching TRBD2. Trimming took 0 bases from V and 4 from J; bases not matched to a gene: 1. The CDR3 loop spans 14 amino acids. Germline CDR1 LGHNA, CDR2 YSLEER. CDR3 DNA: TGCGCCAGCAGCCAAGATGCGGGAGGGTACGAGCAGTACTTC. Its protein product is CASSQDAGGYEQYF.

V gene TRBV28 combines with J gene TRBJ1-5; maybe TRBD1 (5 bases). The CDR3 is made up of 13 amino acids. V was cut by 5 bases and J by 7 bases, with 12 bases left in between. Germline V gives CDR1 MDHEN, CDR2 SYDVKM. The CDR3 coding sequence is TGTGCCAGCAGTCCCCGACCAGGGCAGCCCCAGCATTTT. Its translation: CASSPRPGQPQHF.

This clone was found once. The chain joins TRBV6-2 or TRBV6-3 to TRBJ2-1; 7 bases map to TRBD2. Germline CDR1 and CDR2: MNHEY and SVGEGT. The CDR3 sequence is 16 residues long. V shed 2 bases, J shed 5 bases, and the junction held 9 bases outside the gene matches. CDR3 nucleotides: TGTGCCAGCAGTTACCCCACTAGCGTGAGCCACAATGAGCAGTTCTTC. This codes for CASSYPTSVSHNEQFF.

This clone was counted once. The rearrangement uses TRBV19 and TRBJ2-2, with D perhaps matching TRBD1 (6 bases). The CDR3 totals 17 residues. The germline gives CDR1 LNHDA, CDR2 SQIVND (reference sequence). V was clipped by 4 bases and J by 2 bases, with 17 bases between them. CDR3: CASSSDPRTANTGELFF. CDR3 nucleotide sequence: TGTGCCAGTAGTAGTGATCCGCGGACAGCTAACACCGGGGAGCTGTTTTTT. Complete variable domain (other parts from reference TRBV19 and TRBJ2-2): DGGITQSPKYLFRKEGQNVTLSCEQNLNHDAMYWYRQDPGQGLRLIYYSQIVNDFQKGDIAEGYSVSREKKESFPLTVTSAQKNPTAFYLCASSSDPRTANTGELFFGEGSRLTVL.

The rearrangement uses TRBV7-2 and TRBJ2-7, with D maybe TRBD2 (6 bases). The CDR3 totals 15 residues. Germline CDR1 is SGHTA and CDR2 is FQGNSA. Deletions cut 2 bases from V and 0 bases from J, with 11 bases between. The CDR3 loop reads CASSLIGGSSYEQYF. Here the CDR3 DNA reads TGTGCCAGCAGCTTAATAGGAGGGAGCTCCTACGAGCAGTACTTC.

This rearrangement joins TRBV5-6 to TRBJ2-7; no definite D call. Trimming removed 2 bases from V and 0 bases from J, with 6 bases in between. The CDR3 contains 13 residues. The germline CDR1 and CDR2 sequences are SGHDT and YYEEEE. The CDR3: CASSLANSYEQYF. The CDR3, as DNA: TGTGCCAGCAGCTTAGCTAACTCCTACGAGCAGTACTTC.

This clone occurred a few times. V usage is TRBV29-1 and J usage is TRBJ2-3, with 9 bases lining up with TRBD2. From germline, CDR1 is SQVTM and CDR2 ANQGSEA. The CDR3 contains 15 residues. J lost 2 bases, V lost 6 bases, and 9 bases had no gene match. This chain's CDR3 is CSVAGGGGHTDTQYF. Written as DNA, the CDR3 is TGCAGCGTAGCGGGAGGAGGCGGACACACAGATACGCAGTATTTT.

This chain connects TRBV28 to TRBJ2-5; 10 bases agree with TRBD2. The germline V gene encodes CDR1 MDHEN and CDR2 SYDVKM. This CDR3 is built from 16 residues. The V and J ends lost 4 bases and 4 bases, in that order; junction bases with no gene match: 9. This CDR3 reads CASSSEREGHRETQYF. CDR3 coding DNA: TGTGCCAGCAGTTCTGAGCGGGAGGGCCACCGAGAGACCCAGTACTTC.

The CDR3 loop reads CAWSGTSRGSPLHF. In nucleotides, the CDR3 is TGTGCCTGGAGTGGGACTTCCAGGGGGTCACCCCTCCACTTT. J is TRBJ1-6 and V is TRBV30; 7 positions agree with TRBD1. CDR1 and CDR2 from the germline V gene are GTSNPN and SVGIG (reference sequence). This CDR3 is 14 amino acids long. With V trimmed by 1 base and J by 10 bases, 7 bases remained unmatched.

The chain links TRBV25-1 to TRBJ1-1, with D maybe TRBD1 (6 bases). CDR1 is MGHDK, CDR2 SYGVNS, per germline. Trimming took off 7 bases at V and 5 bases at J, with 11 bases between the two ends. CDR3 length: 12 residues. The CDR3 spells CASTSDRTEAFF. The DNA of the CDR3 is TGTGCCAGCACTTCAGACAGGACTGAAGCTTTCTTT.

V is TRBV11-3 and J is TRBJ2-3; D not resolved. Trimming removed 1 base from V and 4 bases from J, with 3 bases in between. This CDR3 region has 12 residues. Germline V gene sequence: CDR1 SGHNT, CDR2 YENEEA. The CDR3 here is CASSLGSDTQYF. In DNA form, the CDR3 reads TGTGCCAGCAGCTTAGGATCAGATACGCAGTATTTT.

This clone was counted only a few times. CDR3 protein: CASSFARGVSYEQYF. The CDR3 DNA follows: TGTGCCAGCAGCTTCGCCAGGGGGGTCTCGTACGAGCAGTACTTC. The chain combines TRBV3-1 (or the pseudogene TRBV3-2) with TRBJ2-7; D might be TRBD1 (7 bases). This CDR3 comprises 15 residues. Per the germline V gene, CDR1 is LGHDT and CDR2 is YNNKEL (reference sequence). V was clipped by 5 bases and J by 4 bases, with 18 bases between them.

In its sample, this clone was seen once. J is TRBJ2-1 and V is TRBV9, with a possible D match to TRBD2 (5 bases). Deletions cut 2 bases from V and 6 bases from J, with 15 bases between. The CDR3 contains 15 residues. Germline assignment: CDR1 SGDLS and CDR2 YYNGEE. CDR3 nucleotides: TGTGCCAGCAGCGTCGACGGCGGGTTAAGCAATGAGCAGTTCTTC. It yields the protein CASSVDGGLSNEQFF. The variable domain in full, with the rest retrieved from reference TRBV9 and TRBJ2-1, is DSGVTQTPKHLITATGQRVTLRCSPRSGDLSVYWYQQSLDQGLQFLIQYYNGEERAKGNILERFSAQQFPDLHSELNLSSLELGDSALYFCASSVDGGLSNEQFFGPGTRLTVL.

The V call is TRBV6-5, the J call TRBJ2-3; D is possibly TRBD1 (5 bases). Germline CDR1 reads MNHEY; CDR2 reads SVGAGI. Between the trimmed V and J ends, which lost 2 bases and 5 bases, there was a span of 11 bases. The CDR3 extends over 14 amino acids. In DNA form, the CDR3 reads TGTGCCAGCAGTTACAGGGGCCCCGTAGATACGCAGTATTTT. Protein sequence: CASSYRGPVDTQYF.

The CDR3 sequence is CASSLVEGAVYGYTF. The CDR3 DNA reads TGTGCCAGCAGCTTGGTGGAGGGGGCGGTCTATGGCTACACCTTC. The rearrangement links TRBV5-6 to TRBJ1-2; TRBD1 aligns across 7 bases. Germline lookup yields CDR1 SGHDT and CDR2 YYEEEE. With V trimmed by 0 bases and J by 4 bases, 6 bases remained unmatched. CDR3 length equals 15 residues.

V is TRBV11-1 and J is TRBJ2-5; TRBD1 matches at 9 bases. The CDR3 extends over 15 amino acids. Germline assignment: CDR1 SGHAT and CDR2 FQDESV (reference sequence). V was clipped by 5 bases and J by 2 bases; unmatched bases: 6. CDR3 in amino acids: CASSHRGLRQETQYF. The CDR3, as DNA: TGTGCCAGCAGCCACAGGGGGCTGAGGCAAGAGACCCAGTACTTC. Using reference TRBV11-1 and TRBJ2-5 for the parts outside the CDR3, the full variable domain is EAEVAQSPRYKITEKSQAVAFWCDPISGHATLYWYRQILGQGPELLVQFQDESVVDDSQLPKDRFSAERLKGVDSTLKIQPAELGDSAMYLCASSHRGLRQETQYFGPGTRLLVL.

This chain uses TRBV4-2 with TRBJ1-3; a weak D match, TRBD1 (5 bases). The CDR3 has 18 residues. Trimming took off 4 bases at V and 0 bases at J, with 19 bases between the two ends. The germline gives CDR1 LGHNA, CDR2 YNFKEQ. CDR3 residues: CASSRTGPMRGSGNTIYF. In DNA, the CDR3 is TGTGCCAGCAGCCGAACGGGACCCATGAGGGGCTCTGGAAACACCATATATTTT.

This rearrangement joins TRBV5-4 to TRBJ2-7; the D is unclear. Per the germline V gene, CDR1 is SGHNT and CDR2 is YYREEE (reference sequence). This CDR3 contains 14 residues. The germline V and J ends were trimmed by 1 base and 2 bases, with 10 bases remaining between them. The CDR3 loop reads CASSLRLKPYEQYF. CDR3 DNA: TGTGCCAGCAGCTTGAGGCTGAAACCCTACGAGCAGTACTTC. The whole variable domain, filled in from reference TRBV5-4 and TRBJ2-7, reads ETGVTQSPTHLIKTRGQQVTLRCSSQSGHNTVSWYQQALGQGPQFIFQYYREEENGRGNFPPRFSGLQFPNYSSELNVNALELDDSALYLCASSLRLKPYEQYFGPGTRLTVT.

CDR3 bases: TGTGCCAGCAGTTACGGTGCGGCAGGGAACACTGAAGCTTTCTTT. Protein product: CASSYGAAGNTEAFF. The V gene is TRBV6-2 or TRBV6-3, the J gene TRBJ1-1; D not resolved. With 2 bases removed from V and 1 base from J, the gap between germline ends came to 11 bases. The CDR3 has 15 residues. The germline V gene encodes CDR1 MNHEY and CDR2 SVGEGT.

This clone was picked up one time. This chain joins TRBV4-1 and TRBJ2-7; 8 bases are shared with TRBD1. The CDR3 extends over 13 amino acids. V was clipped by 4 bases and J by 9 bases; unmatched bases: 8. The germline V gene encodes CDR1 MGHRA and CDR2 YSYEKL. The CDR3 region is CASSLPGQGLQYF. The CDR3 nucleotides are TGCGCCAGCAGCCTCCCTGGACAGGGTCTGCAGTACTTC.

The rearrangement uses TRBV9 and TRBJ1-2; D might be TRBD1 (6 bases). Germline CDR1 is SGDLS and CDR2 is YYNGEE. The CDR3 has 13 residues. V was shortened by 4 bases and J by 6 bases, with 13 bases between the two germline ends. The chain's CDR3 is CASSPGTRDGYTF. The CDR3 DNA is TGTGCCAGCAGCCCCGGGACAAGGGATGGCTACACCTTC.